Listed below are T cell receptor beta chains from one sample, sequenced in a study of blood T cell repertoires in COVID-19. Here immunoSEQ multiplex PCR was the method, and the copy in TCRdb shows in-frame clones only, minus some. The table shows 70,000 to 90,000 clones, with 85% to 90% occurring only once. The sequencing sample was made of peripheral blood. The receptors derive from a man between 60 and 75 years old with acute or convalescent COVID-19. Both conserved end residues are part of each CDR3. Each record gives: J gene, V gene, D gene, clone size, CDR3 DNA, CDR3 protein. A D gene is named only where the DNA matches it firmly. Only part of the rows carry a size: once, few, many, or a class if the clone is expanded.

>TRBJ2-1|TRBV6-5|TRBD2|-
TGTGCCAGCAGGGCTAGCGGGGGTGATGAGCAGTTCTTC
CASRASGGDEQFF
>TRBJ2-5|TRBV10-2|TRBD1|-
TGCGCCAGCAGTGAGTCGGGTACAGGGGGCGGGGAGACCCAGTACTTC
CASSESGTGGGETQYF
>TRBJ1-3|TRBV5-8|-|-
TGTGCCAGCAGCACCGGGACTTTGCGTGGAAACACCATATATTTT
CASSTGTLRGNTIYF
>TRBJ1-1|TRBV19|TRBD1|many
TGTGCCAGTAGTCCCCCCCCTCCTCAGGGGGCGAGGACTTTCTTT
CASSPPPPQGARTFF
>TRBJ1-6|TRBV27|TRBD1|-
TGTGCCAGCAGCTGGACAGGGGTGGCCTATAATTCACCCCTCCACTTT
CASSWTGVAYNSPLHF
>TRBJ1-2|TRBV7-2|-|-
TGTGCCAGCAGCTCCAGGGTTTTGAGCTATGGCTACACCTTC
CASSSRVLSYGYTF
>TRBJ2-1|TRBV27|-|-
TGTGCCAGCAGTTTAGGCGGGCTTCGAGGGAATGAGCAGTTCTTC
CASSLGGLRGNEQFF
>TRBJ1-3|TRBV30|-|-
TGTGCCTGGAGCCCAGGAAGGGGTTGGGGAAGAAACACCATATATTTT
CAWSPGRGWGRNTIYF
>TRBJ1-4|TRBV2|TRBD1|-
TGTGCCAGCAGTGAAGGGGACAGGGTCGGAAAACTGTTTTTT
CASSEGDRVGKLFF
>TRBJ2-1|TRBV18|TRBD2|-
TGTGCCAGCTCACCCCCCCAGGGCGGGAGGGCCGGAGAGCAGTTCTTC
CASSPPQGGRAGEQFF